The present T cell receptor (beta chain) was sequenced within a study of identical twins. Regarding the study as a whole: High-abundance cord blood beta clonotypes had fewer insertions; memory repertoires showed none. Diverse VJ usage suggested most zero-insertion clonotypes were not invariant T cells.

This CDR3 has 16 amino acids. Trimming at V came to 5 bases and at J to 4 bases, leaving 13 bases not matched to a gene. Germline assignment: CDR1 SGHTS and CDR2 YDEGEE. A universal primer site was created by template switching, with the cDNA bearing unique molecular identifiers. TCRdb re-derived calls from the 5' RACE reads in MiXCR, one entry per CDR3 protein. The data show around 1.7 million distinct CDR3 sequences, less than 40% seen once. A word on this clonotype: Its antigen is unknown.

This TCR came from a newborn girl in good health. The chain links TRBV5-8 to TRBJ2-5; 8 positions agree with TRBD1. The sample comprised cord blood. The CDR3 coding sequence is TGTGCCAGCAGTCGAGGCAGGGGGCAACTAAGAGAGACCCAGTACTTC. Translation gives CASSRGRGQLRETQYF. Together with reference TRBV5-8 and TRBJ2-5, the CDR3 gives the full variable domain: EAGVTQSPTHLIKTRGQQATLRCSPISGHTSVYWYQQALGLGLQFLLWYDEGEERNRGNFPPRFSGRQFPNYSSELNVNALELEDSALYLCASSRGRGQLRETQYFGPGTRLLVL.